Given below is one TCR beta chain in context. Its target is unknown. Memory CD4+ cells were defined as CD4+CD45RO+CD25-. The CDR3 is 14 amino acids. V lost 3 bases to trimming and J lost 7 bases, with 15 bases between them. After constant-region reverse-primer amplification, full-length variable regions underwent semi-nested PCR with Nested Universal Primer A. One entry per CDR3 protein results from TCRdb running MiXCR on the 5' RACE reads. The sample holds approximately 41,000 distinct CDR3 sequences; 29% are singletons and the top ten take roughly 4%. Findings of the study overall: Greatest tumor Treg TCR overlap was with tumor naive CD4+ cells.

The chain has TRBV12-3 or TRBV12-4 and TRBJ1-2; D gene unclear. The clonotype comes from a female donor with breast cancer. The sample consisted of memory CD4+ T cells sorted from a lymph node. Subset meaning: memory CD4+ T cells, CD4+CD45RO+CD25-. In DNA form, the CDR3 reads TGTGCCAGCAGTTTTCGAAGGGTGGAGCGTGGCTACACCTTC. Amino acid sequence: CASSFRRVERGYTF.